Listed here are 7 T cell receptor beta chains from one sample, sequenced in a study of cytomegalovirus exposure and HLA in healthy donors. The repertoire was sequenced with immunoSEQ multiplex PCR; TCRdb's copy has only in-frame clones and lacks some. This sample has about 160,000 clones; roughly 96% occur once, and the top ten carry roughly 1%. The sample comprised PBMCs. The receptors stem from a woman aged 18-29 years in good health and CMV-seronegative.

This sequence joins TRBV6-5 and TRBJ1-2; the match to TRBD1 covers 7 bases. The CDR3 extends over 12 amino acids. V gave up 9 bases and J gave up 7 bases; unmatched junction bases: 8. Germline lookup yields CDR1 MNHEY and CDR2 SVGAGI. This CDR3 is CASIDRAGGYTF. The CDR3 region has the DNA TGTGCCAGTATAGACAGGGCTGGTGGCTACACCTTC.

V gene TRBV5-1 combines with J gene TRBJ2-5; 8 bases agree with TRBD2. The V segment lost 5 bases and the J segment 2 bases; nucleotides outside the gene matches: 11. CDR1 and CDR2 (germline): SGHRS, YFSETQ. The CDR3 runs to 16 residues. For the CDR3, the DNA is TGCGCCAGCAGTCAGGGGCCACGCGGGGGGCAAGAGACCCAGTACTTC. Amino acids: CASSQGPRGGQETQYF.

In this sample, this clone turned up once. V usage is TRBV18 and J usage is TRBJ2-7; no firm D call. The CDR3 contains 13 residues. V was cut by 2 bases and J by 1 base, with 6 bases left in between. In germline, CDR1 is KGHSH, CDR2 LQKENI. The CDR3 DNA follows: TGTGCCAGCTCACCAGGGCTTTCCTACGAGCAGTACTTC. This encodes CASSPGLSYEQYF.

The chain couples TRBV7-9 to TRBJ1-6; unclear D gene. From germline, CDR1 is SEHNR and CDR2 FQNEAQ (reference sequence). The V end lost 2 bases, the J end lost 9 bases, and 8 bases lay between the germline ends. The CDR3 is 13 amino acids. The CDR3 loop reads CASSLQAGSPLHF. The CDR3 DNA reads as TGTGCCAGCAGCTTACAGGCCGGTTCACCCCTCCACTTT.

This sequence joins TRBV6-5 and TRBJ1-6, with D tentatively TRBD1 (6 bases). The CDR3 is made up of 14 amino acids. The V gene's germline CDR1 is MNHEY and CDR2 SVGAGI. V was cut by 4 bases and J by 5 bases, with 9 bases left in between. The CDR3 DNA sequence: TGTGCCAGCAGTTTGCAGGGGAATAATTCACCCCTCCACTTT. Translation gives CASSLQGNNSPLHF.

A single count supports this clone. This chain connects TRBV5-1 to TRBJ1-5; perhaps TRBD1 as D (6 bases). Germline loops: CDR1 SGHRS, CDR2 YFSETQ. V dropped 0 bases and J dropped 4 bases, with 8 bases sitting between them. The CDR3 runs 14 residues. As DNA, the CDR3 is TGCGCCAGCAGCTTGGGGACAGCAAATCAGCCCCAGCATTTT. Protein product: CASSLGTANQPQHF.

The chain uses TRBV9 and TRBJ2-5, with TRBD1 matching over 8 bases. The CDR3 spans 14 residues. V lost 4 bases and J lost 5; bases outside the gene matches: 7. CDR1 is SGDLS and CDR2 is YYNGEE in the germline V gene. CDR3 nucleotide sequence: TGTGCCAGCAGCCCATGGACAGGGATGGAGACCCAGTACTTC. As protein: CASSPWTGMETQYF.